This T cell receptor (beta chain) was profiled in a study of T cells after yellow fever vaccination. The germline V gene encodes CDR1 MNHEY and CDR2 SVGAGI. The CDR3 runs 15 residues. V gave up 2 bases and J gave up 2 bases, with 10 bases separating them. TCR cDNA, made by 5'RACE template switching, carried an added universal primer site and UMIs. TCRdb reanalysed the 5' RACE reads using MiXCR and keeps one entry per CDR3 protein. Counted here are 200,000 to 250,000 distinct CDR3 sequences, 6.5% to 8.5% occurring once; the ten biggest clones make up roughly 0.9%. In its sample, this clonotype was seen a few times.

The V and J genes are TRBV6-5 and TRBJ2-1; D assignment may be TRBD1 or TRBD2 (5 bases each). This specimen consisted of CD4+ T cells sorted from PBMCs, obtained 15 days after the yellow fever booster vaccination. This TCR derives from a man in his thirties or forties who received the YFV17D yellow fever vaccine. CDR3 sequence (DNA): TGTGCCAGCAGTTACGGGACGGTGACCTACAATGAGCAGTTCTTC. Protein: CASSYGTVTYNEQFF.